These 10 T cell receptor beta chains came from one sample sequenced in a study of monozygotic twins with cystic fibrosis. Sequencing was performed with immunoSEQ multiplex PCR; in TCRdb, only in-frame clones are kept and a portion is missing. In the table there are about 36,000 clones, 84% of which are singletons. Source material: blood. These receptors were obtained from a girl aged 2-10 years with cystic fibrosis.

This chain links TRBV18 with TRBJ1-5; D is unclear. Looked up from germline, CDR1 is KGHSH and CDR2 is LQKENI. V was trimmed by 3 bases and J by 1 base, leaving 10 bases between them. This CDR3 is 15 amino acids long. CDR3 DNA: TGTGCCAGCTCACCCCCCGGGTCGAGCAATCAGCCCCAGCATTTT. It yields the protein CASSPPGSSNQPQHF.

The V and J genes are TRBV5-1 and TRBJ2-2, with 8 bases that match TRBD1. The CDR3 spans 12 residues. Germline V gives CDR1 SGHRS, CDR2 YFSETQ. J was trimmed by 6 bases and V by 7 bases; bases with no gene match: 2. The CDR3 DNA sequence: TGCGCCAGCGGACAGGGTGCCGGGGAGCTGTTTTTT. Translating it yields CASGQGAGELFF.

This clone was observed a handful of times. This chain connects TRBV14 to TRBJ2-5; possible D gene TRBD2, 7 bases. Per the germline V gene, CDR1 is SGHDN and CDR2 is FVKESK. The germline V and J ends were trimmed by 0 bases and 5 bases, with 16 bases remaining between them. The CDR3 has 16 amino acids. CDR3 bases: TGTGCCAGCAGCCAAGAGCTCGGGGGGCTTGGCGAGACCCAGTACTTC. This sequence encodes CASSQELGGLGETQYF.

The J gene is TRBJ1-5, the V gene TRBV18; D uncertain. The CDR3 covers 14 residues. CDR1 and CDR2 (germline): KGHSH, LQKENI. V gave up 3 bases and J gave up 1 base, with 7 bases separating them. The CDR3 DNA is TGTGCCAGCTCACCGGGAGAGAGCAATCAGCCCCAGCATTTT. It is translated as CASSPGESNQPQHF.

This clone was counted once. The chain links TRBV7-2 to TRBJ1-6, with D unresolved. The CDR3 is 16 amino acids. In germline, CDR1 is SGHTA, CDR2 FQGNSA. The germline V and J ends were trimmed by 1 base and 0 bases, with 7 bases remaining between them. CDR3 bases: TGTGCCAGCAGCTTAGGAGGGAGCTCCTATAATTCACCCCTCCACTTT. It is translated as CASSLGGSSYNSPLHF.

A single count supports this clone. The chain uses TRBV9 and TRBJ2-7; D possibly corresponds to TRBD1 (5 bases). There are 13 residues in the CDR3. Trimming removed 0 bases at V and 5 bases at J, with 9 bases between. The germline V gene encodes CDR1 SGDLS and CDR2 YYNGEE. In nucleotides, the CDR3 is TGTGCCAGCAGCGTAGGCCCCAGGGACGAGCAGTACTTC. Translating it yields CASSVGPRDEQYF.

This chain uses TRBV6-5 with TRBJ2-1; D is uncertain. The CDR3 spans 13 residues. The germline gives CDR1 MNHEY, CDR2 SVGAGI. Between the trimmed V and J ends, which lost 0 bases and 5 bases, there was a span of 5 bases. The CDR3 is CASSYSSDNEQFF. The CDR3 coding sequence is TGTGCCAGCAGTTACTCGTCCGACAATGAGCAGTTCTTC.

The chain has TRBV6-5 and TRBJ2-3, with D tentatively TRBD1 (6 bases). Germline lookup yields CDR1 MNHEY and CDR2 SVGAGI. Between the trimmed V and J ends, which lost 6 bases and 0 bases, there was a span of 10 bases. This CDR3 region has 14 residues. The chain's CDR3 is CASRKQGSTDTQYF. CDR3 sequence (DNA): TGTGCCAGCAGAAAACAGGGAAGCACAGATACGCAGTATTTT.

The V call is TRBV29-1, the J call TRBJ2-2; possible D gene TRBD2, 5 bases. The germline CDR1 and CDR2 sequences are SQVTM and ANQGSEA. The CDR3 sequence is 16 residues long. Trimming took off 6 bases at V and 1 base at J, with 18 bases between the two ends. The CDR3 nucleotides read TGCAGCGTACAAATCCCAAGCGGATTGAACACCGGGGAGCTGTTTTTT. Its translation: CSVQIPSGLNTGELFF.

The chain couples TRBV9 to TRBJ2-3; TRBD2 matches 9 bases. Germline V gives CDR1 SGDLS, CDR2 YYNGEE. The V and J ends lost 1 base and 2 bases, in that order; junction bases with no gene match: 5. The CDR3 consists of 16 residues. CDR3 amino acids: CASSVLAGAYTDTQYF. The DNA for the CDR3 is TGTGCCAGCAGCGTATTAGCGGGGGCCTACACAGATACGCAGTATTTT.